These T cell receptor beta chains were read from a single sample in a study of HIV-infected children after antiretroviral therapy interruption. TCRdb re-called the 3' RACE reads through MiXCR, storing one row per CDR3 protein. This sample has about 89,000 distinct CDR3 sequences, with less than 7% found just once. This specimen was CD45RA+ CD4+ T cells from PBMCs, pooled from several time points, taken from a donor given antiretroviral therapy, either interrupted or continuous. The source of these receptors is a pool of human donors with HIV. Both conserved end residues are part of each CDR3. A D gene is named only where the DNA matches it firmly. Rows may omit the clone size; those that give it use once, few, many or a size class.

>-|many|TRBJ2-6|TRBV24-1
TGTGCCACCAGTGATGGGGGACTGAGGGCCAACGTCCTGACTTTC
CATSDGGLRANVLTF
>TRBD1|many|TRBJ2-7|TRBV15
TGTGCCACCAGCAGGGACAGGGGGCAAAATGGGTACGAGCAGTACTTC
CATSRDRGQNGYEQYF
>-|-|TRBJ1-1|TRBV19
TGTGCCAGTAGTAGGGGGAGGGACACTGAAGCTTTCTTT
CASSRGRDTEAFF
>-|many|TRBJ2-7|TRBV29-1
TGCAGCGTTGGGTTAGGATACGAGCAGTACTTC
CSVGLGYEQYF
>-|few|TRBJ2-1|TRBV2
TGTGCCAGCCGGGACGGGACTTACAATGAGCAGTTCTTC
CASRDGTYNEQFF
>-|-|TRBJ1-5|TRBV5-1
TGCGCCAGCAGCTTGGAAGGCGGGGTAATTGGGCCCCAGCATTTT
CASSLEGGVIGPQHF
>-|many|TRBJ1-3|TRBV12-3/TRBV12-4
TGTGCCAGCAGTTTTATAGGAAACACCATATATTTT
CASSFIGNTIYF
>-|many|TRBJ1-6|TRBV12-3/TRBV12-4
TGTGCCAGCAGTTTAGGTCATAGCGGACGGAGCTCCTATAATTCACCCCTCCACTTT
CASSLGHSGRSSYNSPLHF
>-|many|TRBJ2-2|TRBV6-5
TGTGCTATTAGGCGGGAACGGGTAACCGGGGAGCTGTTTTTT
CAIRRERVTGELFF
>-|many|TRBJ2-4|TRBV29-1
TGCAGCGTTGATCGACTTGGGGAAGGTGACATTCAGTACTTC
CSVDRLGEGDIQYF
>-|many|TRBJ2-5|TRBV10-1
TGCGCCAGCAGTTGGGGGCGCGGCGAGACCCAGTACTTC
CASSWGRGETQYF
>-|many|TRBJ2-1|TRBV6-6
TGTGCCAGCAGCCCCAAGTGGGGAGATGAGCAGTTCTTC
CASSPKWGDEQFF
>-|few|TRBJ1-5|TRBV2
TGTGCCAGCAGTGTAACAGGCAATCAGCCCCAGCATTTT
CASSVTGNQPQHF
>-|many|TRBJ2-7|TRBV11-2
TGTGCCAGCAGCTCCGAAGTGGGGCAGGGGCAGTACTTC
CASSSEVGQGQYF
>TRBD2|many|TRBJ2-1|TRBV12-3/TRBV12-4
TGTGCCAGCAGCCCCAAGCGGGACTACAATGAGCAGTTCTTC
CASSPKRDYNEQFF